The sample holds one count of the clone carrying this T cell receptor beta chain. As yet, its antigen is unknown. These data are taken from a study of cytomegalovirus exposure and HLA in healthy donors. PCR was performed using 60 Vbeta and 13 Jbeta primers. Assay used: immunoSEQ multiplex PCR; TCRdb lists only in-frame clones, some missing. The sample includes roughly 250,000 clones, about 66% of them seen just once. Findings and limits, study-wide: What TCR beta sequences reportedly achieved was accurate prediction of HLA-A and HLA-B alleles in most subjects.

Germline V CDR1 and CDR2: SGHAT, FQNNGV. Trimming left V 5 bases short and J 8 bases short, with 18 bases between. This CDR3 is 14 amino acids long. The J gene is TRBJ1-2, the V gene TRBV11-2, with a weak D call TRBD1 (6 bases). The sequenced sample consisted of PBMCs. The clonotype originates from a female donor in good health and CMV-seronegative. In DNA, the CDR3 is TGTGCCAGCAGCCTAACAGGGTATCTATTGGGCTACACCTTC. It translates to CASSLTGYLLGYTF.